The present TCR beta chain was sequenced within a study of cytomegalovirus exposure and HLA in healthy donors. Study-wide points: Confirmation was obtained in vitro that a few CMV-associated chains are specific for CMV antigens. Immune exposure was documented only through CMV serostatus.

Whereas donors were nominally healthy upon sampling, unrecorded immune exposures were probable. The CDR3 spans 16 residues. The germline V gene has CDR1 SGHRS and CDR2 YFSETQ. Losses at the gene ends were 2 bases for V and 5 bases for J; bases not matched to a gene: 8. This PCR relied on a set of 60 Vbeta primers and 13 Jbeta primers. TCRdb keeps only in-frame clones here, not all; method: immunoSEQ multiplex PCR. The profile shows 63,000 or so clones, about 80% of them singletons. Of note for this clone: Its specificity is not known.

This sequence joins TRBV5-1 and TRBJ2-2; 8 nucleotides line up with TRBD1. Sequencing input: PBMCs. The TCR originated in a woman aged 25 to 39 in good health and CMV-seronegative. CDR3 sequence reads: CASSFSARGPTGELFF. CDR3 sequence (DNA): TGCGCCAGCAGCTTTTCGGCCAGGGGGCCGACCGGGGAGCTGTTTTTT.